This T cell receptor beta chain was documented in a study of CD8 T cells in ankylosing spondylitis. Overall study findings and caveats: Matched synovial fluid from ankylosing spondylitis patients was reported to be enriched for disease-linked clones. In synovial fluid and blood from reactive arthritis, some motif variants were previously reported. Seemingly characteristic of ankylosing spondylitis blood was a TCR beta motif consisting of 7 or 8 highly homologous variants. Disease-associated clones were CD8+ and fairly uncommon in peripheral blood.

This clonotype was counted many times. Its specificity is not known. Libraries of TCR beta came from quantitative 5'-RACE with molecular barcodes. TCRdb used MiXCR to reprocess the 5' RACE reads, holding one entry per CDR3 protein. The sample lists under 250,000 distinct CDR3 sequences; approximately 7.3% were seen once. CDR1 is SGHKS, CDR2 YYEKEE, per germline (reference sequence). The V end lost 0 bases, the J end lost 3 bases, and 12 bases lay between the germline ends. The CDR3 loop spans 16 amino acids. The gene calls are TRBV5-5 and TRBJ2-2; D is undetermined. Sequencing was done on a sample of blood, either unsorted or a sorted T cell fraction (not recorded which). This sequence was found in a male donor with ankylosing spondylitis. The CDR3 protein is CASSLGALLYTGELFF. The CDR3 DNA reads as TGTGCCAGCAGCTTGGGGGCCTTGCTGTACACCGGGGAGCTGTTTTTT. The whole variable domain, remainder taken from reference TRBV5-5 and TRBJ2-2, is DAGVTQSPTHLIKTRGQQVTLRCSPISGHKSVSWYQQVLGQGPQFIFQYYEKEERGRGNFPDRFSARQFPNYSSELNVNALLLGDSALYLCASSLGALLYTGELFFGEGSRLTVL.